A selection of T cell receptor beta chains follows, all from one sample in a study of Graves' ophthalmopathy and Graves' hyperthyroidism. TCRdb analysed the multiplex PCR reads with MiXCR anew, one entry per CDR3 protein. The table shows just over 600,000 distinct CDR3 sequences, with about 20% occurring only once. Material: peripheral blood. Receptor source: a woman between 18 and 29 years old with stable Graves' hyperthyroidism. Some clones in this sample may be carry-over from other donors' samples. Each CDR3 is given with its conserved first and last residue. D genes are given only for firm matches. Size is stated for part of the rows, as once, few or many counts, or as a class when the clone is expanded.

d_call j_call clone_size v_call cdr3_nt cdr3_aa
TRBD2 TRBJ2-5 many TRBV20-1 TGCAGTGCTAGAGGGAGTATAGCGGGAGGTCTTGAGACCCAGTACTTC CSARGSIAGGLETQYF
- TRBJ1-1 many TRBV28 TGTGCCAGCAGTTCCAGGGGGAACACTGAAGCTTTCTTT CASSSRGNTEAFF
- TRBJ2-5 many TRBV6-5 TGTGCCAGCAGTTACTCGTTTCTCGGGGAGACCCAGTACTTC CASSYSFLGETQYF
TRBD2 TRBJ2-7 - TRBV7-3 TGTGCCAGCAGCTTAAGGGGGTCTCCACGAGCGGGAAAACGCTACGAGCAGTACTTC CASSLRGSPRAGKRYEQYF
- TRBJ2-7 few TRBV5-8 TGTGCCAGCAGCTGGAACAGGGTCGACGAGCAGTACTTC CASSWNRVDEQYF
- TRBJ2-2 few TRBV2 TGTGCCAGCAGTCAGATTCGGTCGACCGGGGAGCTGTTTTTT CASSQIRSTGELFF
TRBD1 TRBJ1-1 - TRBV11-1 TGTGCCAGCAGCTCTGGGACAGTAAGCACTGAAGCTTTCTTT CASSSGTVSTEAFF
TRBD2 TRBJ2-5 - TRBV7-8 TGTGCCAGCAGTGGAATAGCGGGACTTCAAGAGACCCAGTACTTC CASSGIAGLQETQYF
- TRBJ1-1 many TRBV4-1 TGCGCCAGCAGCCAGGGGAGGAACACTGAAGCTTTCTTT CASSQGRNTEAFF
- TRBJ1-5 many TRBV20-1 TGCAGTGCTAGCCCCGAGGGGGTCAGCAATCAGCCCCAGCATTTT CSASPEGVSNQPQHF
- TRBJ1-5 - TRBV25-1 TGTGCCAGCAGCGGATCGGGGGGGAGCAATCAGCCCCAGCATTTT CASSGSGGSNQPQHF
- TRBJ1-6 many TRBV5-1 TGCGCCAGCAGCACCCACGACAGAAAGAATTCACCCCTCCACTTT CASSTHDRKNSPLHF
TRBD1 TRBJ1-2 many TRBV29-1 TGCAGCGTGGTACAGGGGGCTCGGGGCTACACCTTC CSVVQGARGYTF
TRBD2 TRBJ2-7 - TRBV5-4 TGTGCCAGCAGCTTGGAACTAGCGGGAGTTGGGTCCTACGAGCAGTACTTC CASSLELAGVGSYEQYF
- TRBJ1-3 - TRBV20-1 TGCAGTGCTGAGCAAGGCCACATCTCTGGAAACACCATATATTTT CSAEQGHISGNTIYF
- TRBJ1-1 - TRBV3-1 TGTGCCAGCTCTCCAAGTGTCAGTGGATCTGAAGCTTCCTTT CASSPSVSGSEASF
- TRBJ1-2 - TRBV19 TGTGCCAGTAGTCCATCGACCTATGGCTACACCTTC CASSPSTYGYTF
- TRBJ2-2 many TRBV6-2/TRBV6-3 TGTGCCAGCAGTATCCAGGGGCTAAGCGGGGAGCTGTTTTTT CASSIQGLSGELFF
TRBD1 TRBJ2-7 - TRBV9 TGTGCCAGCAGCGTAGAGGGGGACAGAGGCTCCGAGCAGTACTTC CASSVEGDRGSEQYF
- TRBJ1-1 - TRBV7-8 TGTGCCAGCAGCTTAGCTGTTCGGACAGTGAACACTGAAGCTTTCTTT CASSLAVRTVNTEAFF
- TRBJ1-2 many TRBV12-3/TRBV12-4 TGTGCCAGCAGTTTAGAGGGTTGGAGCGGCTACACCTTC CASSLEGWSGYTF
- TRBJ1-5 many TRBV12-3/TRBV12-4 TGTGCCAGCAGTGATGGCTCTTCCAGCAATCAGCCCCAGCATTTT CASSDGSSSNQPQHF
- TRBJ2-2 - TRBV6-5 TGTGCCAGCAGTTACCTCGGGGGCCCCGGGGAGCTGTTTTTT CASSYLGGPGELFF
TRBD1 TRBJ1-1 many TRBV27 TGTGCCAGCAGTTTAATTAGGGAAGACAGGGGGCGCGTGAACACTGAAGCTTTCTTT CASSLIREDRGRVNTEAFF
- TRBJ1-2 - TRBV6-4 TGTGCCAGCGAGGGACTCACATTCCCCGTCTCTAACTATGGCTACACCTTC CASEGLTFPVSNYGYTF
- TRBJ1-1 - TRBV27 TGTGCCAGCAGCAGGAGTATGAACACTGAAGCTTTCTTT CASSRSMNTEAFF
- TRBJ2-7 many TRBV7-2 TGTGCCAGCAGCGCGAATCCCTCGGGGGAGCAGTACTTC CASSANPSGEQYF
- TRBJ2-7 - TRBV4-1 TGCGCCAGCAGCCAAGGCAACGCGCAGTACTTC CASSQGNAQYF
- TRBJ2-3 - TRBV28 TGTGCCAGCAGTTTAGGAGTCAGCACAGATACGCAGTATTTT CASSLGVSTDTQYF
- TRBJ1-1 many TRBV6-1 TGTGCCAGCAGTGGAACCATGAACACTGAAGCTTTCTTT CASSGTMNTEAFF
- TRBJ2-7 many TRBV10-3 TGTGCCATCAGTGAGCCCCCACAGGGAATCGACGAGCAGTACTTC CAISEPPQGIDEQYF
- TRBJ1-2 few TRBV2 TGTGCCAGCAGGCGCCGCGGCTACACCTTC CASRRRGYTF
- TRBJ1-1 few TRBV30 TGTGCCTGGAGTGCACAGGTGAAAGCTTTCTTT CAWSAQVKAFF
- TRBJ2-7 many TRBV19 TGTGCCAGTAGCCCCGGGACACACTTCTACGAGCAGTACTTC CASSPGTHFYEQYF
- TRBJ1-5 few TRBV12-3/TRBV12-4 TGTGCCAGCAGGCTGACAGCCCGCAATCAGCCCCAGCATTTT CASRLTARNQPQHF
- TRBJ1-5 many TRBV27 TGTGCCAGCAGGGCCGACAGAGACAATCAGCCCCAGCATTTT CASRADRDNQPQHF
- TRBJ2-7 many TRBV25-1 TGTGCCAGCAGTGAATATGGGGGAGTCCGATTCGACGAGCAGTACTTC CASSEYGGVRFDEQYF
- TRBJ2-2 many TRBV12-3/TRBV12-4 TGTGCCAGCGGGGAACCCAGCAGGGTCACCGGGGAGCTGTTTTTT CASGEPSRVTGELFF
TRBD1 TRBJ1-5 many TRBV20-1 TGCAGTGCTAGAGATTGGACAGGGGGGGGGCAGCCCCAGCATTTT CSARDWTGGGQPQHF
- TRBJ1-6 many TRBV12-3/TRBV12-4 TGTGCCAGCAGTCAGACCGATCCACCCCTCCACTTT CASSQTDPPLHF
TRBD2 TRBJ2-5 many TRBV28 TGTGCCAGCAGACGGACTAGCGGGAGAGAGACCCAGTACTTC CASRRTSGRETQYF
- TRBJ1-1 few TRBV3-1 TGTGCCAGCAGCCAAGGGGCAGAGTTTCTGAACACTGAAGCTTTCTTT CASSQGAEFLNTEAFF
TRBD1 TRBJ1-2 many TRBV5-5 TGCGCCAGCAGCTTAGGGGACAGGGGATACGGCTACACCTTC CASSLGDRGYGYTF
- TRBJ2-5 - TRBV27 TGTGCCAGCAGGGACGGTTGGGAGACCCAGTACTTC CASRDGWETQYF